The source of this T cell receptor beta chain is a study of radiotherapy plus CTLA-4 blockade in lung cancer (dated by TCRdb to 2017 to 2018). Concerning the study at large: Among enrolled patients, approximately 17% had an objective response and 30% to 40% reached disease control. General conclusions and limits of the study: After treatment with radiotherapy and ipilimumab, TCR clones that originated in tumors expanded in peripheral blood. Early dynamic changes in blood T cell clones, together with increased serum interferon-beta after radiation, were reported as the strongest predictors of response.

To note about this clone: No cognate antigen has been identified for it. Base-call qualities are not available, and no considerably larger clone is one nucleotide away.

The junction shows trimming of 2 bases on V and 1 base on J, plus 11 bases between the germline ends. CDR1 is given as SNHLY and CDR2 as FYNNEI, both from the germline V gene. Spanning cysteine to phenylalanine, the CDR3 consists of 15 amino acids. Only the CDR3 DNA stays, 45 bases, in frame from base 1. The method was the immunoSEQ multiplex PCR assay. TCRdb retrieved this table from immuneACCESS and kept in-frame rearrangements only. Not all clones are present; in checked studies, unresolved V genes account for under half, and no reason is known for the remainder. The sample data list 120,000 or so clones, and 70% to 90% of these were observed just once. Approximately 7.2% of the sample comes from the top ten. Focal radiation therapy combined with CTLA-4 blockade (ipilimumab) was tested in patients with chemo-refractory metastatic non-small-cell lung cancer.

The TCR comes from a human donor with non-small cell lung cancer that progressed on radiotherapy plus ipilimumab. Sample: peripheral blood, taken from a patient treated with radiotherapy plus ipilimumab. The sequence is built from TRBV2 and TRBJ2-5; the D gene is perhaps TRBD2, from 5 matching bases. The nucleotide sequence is TGTGCCAGCAGTGAAACCTCAGGAGGCCAAGAGACCCAGTACTTC. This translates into CASSETSGGQETQYF.